This T cell receptor (beta chain) came from a study of human CD8 memory T cell subsets. The TCR beta sequencing libraries came from UMI-labeled 5' RACE. Per the original methods: Whatever TCR beta library was examined, it held from 2,500 to 3,500 up to about 20,000 functional CDR3 beta clonotypes. TCRdb re-called the 5' RACE reads and shows each CDR3 protein once, DNA omitted. The V and J calls here are based on TCRdb, not the publication. The ten most abundant clones cover about 15% of a sample with roughly 10,000 distinct CDR3 sequences. This clonotype is called medium-sized based on its frequency. Phenotypically, stem-like memory CD8+ T cells (TSTEM) were characterized as CCR7+ PD-1- TIGIT-. The source of the PBMC was buffy coats of healthy donors. RNA originated from duplicate vials containing under 160,000 sorted CD8+ T cells per subset. The receptor was isolated from a human donor in good health. Sequencing was done on a sample of CD8+ stem-like memory T cells (TSCM and TCM) sorted from PBMCs. The subset here: stem-like memory CD8 T cells (TSTEM), CCR7+ PD-1- TIGIT-.

The CDR3 reads CASRQGLELFF. V gene TRBV28 combines with J gene TRBJ1-4; TCRdb names TRBD1, which stays unverified in the absence of DNA. CDR1 and CDR2 (germline): MDHEN, SYDVKM. The CDR3 contains 11 residues.